Below are 7 T cell receptor beta chains sequenced from a single sample in a study of blood T cell repertoires in COVID-19. Assay: immunoSEQ multiplex PCR; the TCRdb copy retains only in-frame clones and omits some. Of a few hundred thousand clones in the sample, 89% were seen once. The sample taken for sequencing was peripheral blood. Source of these receptors: a woman aged 40 to 50 who had recovered from COVID-19.

The CDR3 nucleotides read TGTGCCAGCAGCCAAGAGGGTACCGGGACAGGGCGGGTTGCAACTAATGAAAAACTGTTTTTT. It codes for CASSQEGTGTGRVATNEKLFF. This sequence joins TRBV4-2 and TRBJ1-4; 9 bases are a match to TRBD1. Germline-derived CDR1 and CDR2 are LGHNA and YNFKEQ. This CDR3 has 21 residues. J gave up 0 bases and V 0 bases, and 14 bases lay outside the gene matches.

The chain combines TRBV6-6 with TRBJ1-6; TRBD1 matches at 8 bases. The CDR3 is made up of 12 amino acids. The ends lost 6 bases at V and 13 bases at J; junction bases unmatched: 5. Per germline, CDR1 MNHNY and CDR2 SVGAGI (reference sequence). CDR3 protein: CASSRGHGPLHF. DNA for the CDR3: TGTGCCAGCAGCAGGGGGCATGGCCCCCTCCACTTT.

The chain recombines TRBV5-4 with TRBJ1-1, with no clear D. Germline V gene data show CDR1 as SGHNT and CDR2 as YYREEE (reference sequence). V gave up 0 bases and J gave up 4 bases, with 22 bases separating them. The CDR3 sequence is 18 residues long. The CDR3 protein is CASSLDPRGLDFRTEAFF. CDR3 DNA sequence: TGTGCCAGCAGCTTGGACCCCCGCGGATTGGACTTTCGCACTGAAGCTTTCTTT. Full variable domain (missing parts from reference TRBV5-4 and TRBJ1-1): ETGVTQSPTHLIKTRGQQVTLRCSSQSGHNTVSWYQQALGQGPQFIFQYYREEENGRGNFPPRFSGLQFPNYSSELNVNALELDDSALYLCASSLDPRGLDFRTEAFFGQGTRLTVV.

V is TRBV21-1 and J is TRBJ2-7; TRBD1 is the table's D call and was not checked against the DNA. TRBV21-1 constitutes a pseudogene. The CDR3 is made up of 17 amino acids. In DNA, the CDR3 is TGTGCCAGCAGCAAAAGTCCGGACAGGAAAGAGGCCTACGAGCAGTACTTC. This encodes CASSKSPDRKEAYEQYF.

The chain joins TRBV30 to TRBJ1-6, with D tentatively TRBD1 (6 bases). Germline V CDR1 and CDR2: GTSNPN, SVGIG (reference sequence). This CDR3 is built from 12 residues. The V end was cut by 3 bases, the J end by 11 bases, with 11 bases between. CDR3 protein: CAWRAGVTPLHF. CDR3 sequence (DNA): TGTGCCTGGAGGGCAGGGGTGACACCCCTCCACTTT.

This clone was seen a few times. This chain links TRBV3-1 (or the pseudogene TRBV3-2) with TRBJ2-1, with D possibly TRBD2 on 6 matching bases. Trimming took off 8 bases at V and 7 bases at J, with 21 bases between the two ends. Germline lookup yields CDR1 LGHDT and CDR2 YNNKEL (reference sequence). This CDR3 spans 15 amino acids. CDR3 DNA: TGTGCCAGCCTAGACTTATGGGGCGGGACGAATGAGCAGTTCTTC. Protein product: CASLDLWGGTNEQFF.

The J gene is TRBJ1-2, the V gene TRBV2, with D unclear. The CDR3 length is 12 residues. Germline-derived CDR1 and CDR2 are SNHLY and FYNNEI. Trimming cost V 3 bases and J 5 bases, with 7 bases left between them. The DNA of the CDR3 is TGTGCCAGCAGTGAGCAGGATTATGGCTACACCTTC. Translation: CASSEQDYGYTF.